Here is one T cell receptor (beta chain) with its context. Its antigen is still unknown. Deletions cut 0 bases from V and 5 bases from J, with 14 bases between. This CDR3 has 15 amino acids. Germline CDR1 is SGHRS and CDR2 is YFSETQ. The data were produced by immunoSEQ multiplex PCR, yet TCRdb's version contains in-frame clones alone and is incomplete. The sample holds under 150,000 clones, 70% to 90% seen once. This entry is derived from a study of cytomegalovirus exposure and HLA in healthy donors. Regarding the study as a whole: The authors enumerated around 150 TCR beta chains as linked to cytomegalovirus.

The sequenced sample consisted of PBMCs. The receptor's source is a woman aged 18-30 years in good health and CMV-seropositive. V gene TRBV5-1 combines with J gene TRBJ1-2; weak D call: TRBD1 (5 bases). CDR3 in amino acids: CASSLGQGGWYGYTF. The CDR3 DNA reads as TGCGCCAGCAGCTTGGGTCAGGGCGGTTGGTATGGCTACACCTTC.